This record covers a single T cell receptor (beta chain). Its antigen is not known. The data originate from a study of regulatory T cells in long-lasting Graves disease. The authors built TCR beta libraries using iRepertoire HTBI primers and Arm-PCR of CDR3 regions. TCRdb called the multiplex PCR reads again in MiXCR, with one record for every CDR3 protein. The repertoire has 400,000 to 450,000 distinct CDR3 sequences, approximately 16% of them found once; the top ten carry 9.5% to 12%. Time point noted: newly diagnosed GD, antithyroid drugs for less than 3 months. PBMC RNA was the source of the TCR library. Whole-study findings and limits: Persistent-disease Graves' patients showed less TCR diversity than new cases. Persistent disease was characterized by preferential usage of TRBV28, TRBJ1-2 and TRBJ2-5.

The CDR3 is made up of 17 amino acids. J lost 0 bases, V lost 2 bases, and 9 bases had no gene match. CDR1 MNHEY and CDR2 SVGEGT come from the germline V gene. The same sample was also used in a study of T cells in Graves' hyperthyroidism and ophthalmopathy. That report notes: Lactation, pregnancy, other autoimmune disease or uncontrolled infection excluded patients.

The rearrangement joins TRBV6-2 or TRBV6-3 to TRBJ1-1; 7 positions agree with TRBD1. The receptor was isolated from a woman under 40 with Graves disease. Source: peripheral blood mononuclear cells (PBMCs), taken at new diagnosis, from a patient treated with antithyroid drugs. The CDR3 loop reads CASSYPDRSPMNTEAFF. As DNA, the CDR3 is TGTGCCAGCAGTTACCCGGACAGGTCCCCGATGAACACTGAAGCTTTCTTT.